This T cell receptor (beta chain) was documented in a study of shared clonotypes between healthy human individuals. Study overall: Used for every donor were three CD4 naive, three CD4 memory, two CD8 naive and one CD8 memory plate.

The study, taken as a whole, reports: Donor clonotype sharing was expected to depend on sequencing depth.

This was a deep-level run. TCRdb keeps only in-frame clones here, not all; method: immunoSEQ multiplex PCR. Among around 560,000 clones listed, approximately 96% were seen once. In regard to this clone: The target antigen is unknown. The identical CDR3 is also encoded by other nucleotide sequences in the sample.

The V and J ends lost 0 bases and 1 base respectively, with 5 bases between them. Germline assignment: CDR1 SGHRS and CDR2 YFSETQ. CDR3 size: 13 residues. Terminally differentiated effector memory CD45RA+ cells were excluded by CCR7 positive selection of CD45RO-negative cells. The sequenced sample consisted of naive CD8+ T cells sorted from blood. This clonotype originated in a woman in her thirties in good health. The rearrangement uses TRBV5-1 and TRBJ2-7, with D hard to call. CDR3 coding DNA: TGCGCCAGCAGCTTGGACGGATCCTACGAGCAGTACTTC. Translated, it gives CASSLDGSYEQYF.